The sequence of this T cell receptor (beta chain) was determined in a study of OX40 agonist ivuxolimab in advanced cancers. Study-level information: Patients received ivuxolimab, an agonistic anti-OX40 (CD134) antibody. Patient treatment consisted of intravenous ivuxolimab administration every 2 weeks at 0.01 to 10 mg/kg. The mean age was approximately 56 years, ranging from roughly 23 to 90, with 80% to 85% of participants male.

V gave up 4 bases and J gave up 7 bases, with 18 bases separating them. Germline-derived CDR1 and CDR2 are SGHRS and YFSETQ. This CDR3 is 16 amino acids long. Regarding this clone: The target antigen is unknown.

The protocol was immunoSEQ multiplex PCR, while the TCRdb copy is restricted to in-frame clones and leaves out a portion. The profile shows tens of thousands of clones, 70% to 85% of them singletons. General study results and limits: Those patients achieving a partial response at 0.1-3.0 mg/kg showed among the lowest clonal expansion.

The sample consisted of CD4+ or CD8+ T cells sorted from blood, taken in a trial of the OX40 agonist ivuxolimab. V gene TRBV5-1 combines with J gene TRBJ1-6, with D perhaps TRBD1 (5 bases). The clonotype comes from an adult with an advanced solid tumor such as melanoma, head and neck, liver or kidney cancer. The CDR3 reads CASSPEGETGNSPLHF. In nucleotides, the CDR3 is TGCGCCAGCAGCCCGGAAGGGGAAACAGGCAATTCACCCCTCCACTTT.